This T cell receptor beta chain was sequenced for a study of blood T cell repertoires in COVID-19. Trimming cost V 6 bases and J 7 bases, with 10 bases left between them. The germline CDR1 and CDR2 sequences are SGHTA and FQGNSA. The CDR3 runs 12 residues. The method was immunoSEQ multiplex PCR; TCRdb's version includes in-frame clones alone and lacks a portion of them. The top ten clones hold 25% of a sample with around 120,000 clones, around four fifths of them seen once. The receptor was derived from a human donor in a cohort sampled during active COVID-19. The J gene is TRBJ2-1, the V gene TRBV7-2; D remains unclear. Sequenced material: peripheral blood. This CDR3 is CASRPDWNEQFF. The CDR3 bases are TGTGCCAGCAGACCAGACTGGAATGAGCAGTTCTTC.